The next 7 T cell receptor beta chains were all read from a single sample in a study of control samples from healthy donors and cancer patients. The data were produced by immunoSEQ multiplex PCR, yet TCRdb's version contains in-frame clones alone and is incomplete. Counted here are more than 75,000 clones, approximately 84% occurring once; the ten biggest clones make up 38%. Specimen: PBMCs. Receptors were obtained from a man between 65 and 85 years old with lung cancer.

This clone was recorded a few times. The V call is TRBV3-1 (or the pseudogene TRBV3-2), the J call TRBJ1-2; D is uncertain. Deletions cut 6 bases from V and 8 bases from J, with 16 bases between. Looked up from germline, CDR1 is LGHDT and CDR2 is YNNKEL (reference sequence). This CDR3 comprises 13 residues. The CDR3 coding sequence is TGTGCCAGCAGTCCCTCTATCGGGTGGGGCTACACCTTC. It is translated as CASSPSIGWGYTF.

This clone was seen a few times. The chain carries TRBV7-2 and TRBJ2-1; TRBD1 might be the D (5 bases). Trimming removed 1 base from V and 7 bases from J, with 11 bases in between. This CDR3 has 14 residues. Germline V gives CDR1 SGHTA, CDR2 FQGNSA. This CDR3 reads CASSLGQRLNEQFF. CDR3 nucleotide sequence: TGTGCCAGCAGCTTAGGACAGCGATTGAATGAGCAGTTCTTC.

The chain recombines TRBV14 with TRBJ2-2; D may correspond to TRBD1 or TRBD2 (6 bases each). Per germline, CDR1 SGHDN and CDR2 FVKESK. The CDR3 runs to 15 residues. V gave up 1 base and J gave up 6 bases, with 12 bases separating them. DNA for the CDR3: TGTGCCAGCAGCCAAGGGCTGGGGGGCGCCGGGGAGCTGTTTTTT. Amino acids: CASSQGLGGAGELFF. Supplemented by reference TRBV14 and TRBJ2-2, the full variable domain reads EAGVTQFPSHSVIEKGQTVTLRCDPISGHDNLYWYRRVMGKEIKFLLHFVKESKQDESGMPNNRFLAERTGGTYSTLKVQPAELEDSGVYFCASSQGLGGAGELFFGEGSRLTVL.

This chain connects TRBV15 to TRBJ1-2; D is uncertain. Trimming stripped 0 bases from V and 8 bases from J, with 10 bases between. The CDR3 loop spans 13 amino acids. Germline V CDR1 and CDR2: LNHNV, YYDKDF (reference sequence). The CDR3, as DNA: TGTGCCACCAGCAGAGATGGGGTGTGGGGCTACACCTTC. It translates to CATSRDGVWGYTF.

This chain uses TRBV24-1 with TRBJ1-2; tentatively, D is TRBD1 (6 bases). V was pared by 4 bases and J by 6 bases, with 14 bases between. This CDR3 comprises 14 residues. Germline V CDR1 and CDR2: KGHDR, SFDVKD. The CDR3 loop reads CATSDYPGVDGYTF. The DNA for the CDR3 is TGTGCCACCAGTGACTACCCAGGGGTGGATGGCTACACCTTC.

J is TRBJ1-4 and V is TRBV12-5; D is undetermined. Germline loops: CDR1 LGHNT, CDR2 FRNRAP. The CDR3 sequence is 14 residues long. V was trimmed by 1 base and J by 6 bases, leaving 9 bases between them. CDR3 in amino acids: CASGLGNGDEKLFF. CDR3 coding DNA: TGTGCTAGTGGTTTGGGGAATGGAGATGAAAAACTGTTTTTT.

The gene calls are TRBV7-3 and TRBJ1-1; D gene unclear. Germline CDR1 reads SGHTA; CDR2 reads FQGTGA. The CDR3 is made up of 16 amino acids. Trimming pared 1 base from V and 0 bases from J, leaving 12 bases between. CDR3 bases: TGTGCCAGCAGCTTAATGGGTCCGACAATGAACACTGAAGCTTTCTTT. Amino acids: CASSLMGPTMNTEAFF.